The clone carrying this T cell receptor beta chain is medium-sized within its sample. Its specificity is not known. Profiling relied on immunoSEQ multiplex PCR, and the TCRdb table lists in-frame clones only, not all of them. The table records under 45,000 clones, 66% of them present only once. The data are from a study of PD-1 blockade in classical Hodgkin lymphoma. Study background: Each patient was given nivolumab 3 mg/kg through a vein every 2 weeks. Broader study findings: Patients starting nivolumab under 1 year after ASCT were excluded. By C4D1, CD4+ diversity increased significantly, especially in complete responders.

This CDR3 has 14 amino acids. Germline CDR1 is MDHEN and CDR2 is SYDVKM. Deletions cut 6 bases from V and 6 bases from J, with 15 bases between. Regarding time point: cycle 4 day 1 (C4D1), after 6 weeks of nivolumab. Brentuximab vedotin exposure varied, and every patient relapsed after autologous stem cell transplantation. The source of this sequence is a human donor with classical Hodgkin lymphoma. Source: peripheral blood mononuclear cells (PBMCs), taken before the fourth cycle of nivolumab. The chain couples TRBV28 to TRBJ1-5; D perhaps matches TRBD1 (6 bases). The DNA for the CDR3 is TGTGCCAGCAGACTAGGGGGAATCGGTCAGCCCCAGCATTTT. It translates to CASRLGGIGQPQHF.